This TCR beta chain was profiled in a study of T cells in Graves' hyperthyroidism and ophthalmopathy. Study-wide points: Also found in blood were most expanded thyroid clonotypes above 0.001.

V was shortened by 2 bases and J by 4 bases, with 11 bases between the two germline ends. The germline V gene has CDR1 MDHEN and CDR2 SYDVKM. The CDR3 is made up of 14 amino acids. It was RNA transcripts that yielded the amplified TCR beta CDR3 regions. An initial round of RT-PCR targeting the TCR CDR3 relied on the HTBI primer set. TCRdb reanalysed the multiplex PCR reads using MiXCR and keeps one entry per CDR3 protein. The sample has about 610,000 distinct CDR3 sequences, about 15% seen once; the top ten hold roughly 4.5%. This clonotype was observed at least ten times. What it recognizes is unknown.

Sequencing was done on a sample of blood. The receptor was isolated from a woman aged 35 to 49 with Graves' ophthalmopathy. The chain combines TRBV28 with TRBJ1-1, with D tentatively TRBD1 (5 bases). The CDR3 here is CASSLRRGITEAFF. CDR3 DNA: TGTGCCAGCAGTTTACGAAGGGGAATCACTGAAGCTTTCTTT.